The sequence of this TCR beta chain was determined in a study of T cell repertoires in cytomegalovirus infection. Germline V gives CDR1 SGHTA, CDR2 FQGNSA. With V trimmed by 1 base and J by 3 bases, 12 bases remained unmatched. The CDR3 is 18 amino acids. This clonotype was seen ten or more times. What it binds is unknown. TCRdb passed the reads through MiXCR, listing each CDR3 protein once. Among about 130,000 distinct CDR3 sequences, roughly a quarter were seen once, and the ten largest hold 30% to 35%. The receptor was derived from a human donor in good health (CMV status not recorded). Some clones in this sample may be carry-over from other donors' samples. The chain carries TRBV7-2 and TRBJ2-5; TRBD2 aligns across 9 bases. Sequencing was performed on PBMCs, sequenced either directly or after in vitro stimulation (not recorded which). CDR3 sequence: CASSLVLGLAGRKETQYF. DNA of the CDR3: TGTGCCAGCAGCTTAGTACTTGGGCTAGCGGGAAGAAAAGAGACCCAGTACTTC.